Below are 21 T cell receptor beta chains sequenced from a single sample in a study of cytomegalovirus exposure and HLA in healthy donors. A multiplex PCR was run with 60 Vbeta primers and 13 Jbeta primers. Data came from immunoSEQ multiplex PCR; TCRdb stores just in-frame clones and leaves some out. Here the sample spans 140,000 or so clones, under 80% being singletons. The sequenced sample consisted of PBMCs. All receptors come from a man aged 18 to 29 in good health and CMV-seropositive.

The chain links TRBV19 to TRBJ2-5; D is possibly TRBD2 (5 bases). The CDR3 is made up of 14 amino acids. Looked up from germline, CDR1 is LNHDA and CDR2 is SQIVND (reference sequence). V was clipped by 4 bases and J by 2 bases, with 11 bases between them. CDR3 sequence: CASSTLGVQETQYF. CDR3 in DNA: TGTGCCAGTAGTACACTCGGGGTTCAAGAGACCCAGTACTTC.

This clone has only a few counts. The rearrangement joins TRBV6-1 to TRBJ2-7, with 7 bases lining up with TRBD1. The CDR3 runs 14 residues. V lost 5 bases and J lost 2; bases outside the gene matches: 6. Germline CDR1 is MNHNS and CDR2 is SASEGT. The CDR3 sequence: CASSRTGATYEQYF. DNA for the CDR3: TGTGCCAGCAGTAGGACAGGAGCTACCTACGAGCAGTACTTC.

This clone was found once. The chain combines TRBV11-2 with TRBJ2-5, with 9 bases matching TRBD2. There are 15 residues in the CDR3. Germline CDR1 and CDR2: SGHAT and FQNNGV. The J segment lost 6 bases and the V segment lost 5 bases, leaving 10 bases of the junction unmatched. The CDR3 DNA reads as TGTGCCAGCAGCCGTCCAGGGCGGGGGGGAAAGACCCAGTACTTC. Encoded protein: CASSRPGRGGKTQYF.

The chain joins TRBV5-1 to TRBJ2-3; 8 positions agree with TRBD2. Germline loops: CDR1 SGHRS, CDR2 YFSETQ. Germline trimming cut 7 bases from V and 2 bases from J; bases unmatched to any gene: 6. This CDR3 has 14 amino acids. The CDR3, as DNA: TGCGCCAGCTTAGCGGGGCGAGTCACAGATACGCAGTATTTT. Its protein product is CASLAGRVTDTQYF.

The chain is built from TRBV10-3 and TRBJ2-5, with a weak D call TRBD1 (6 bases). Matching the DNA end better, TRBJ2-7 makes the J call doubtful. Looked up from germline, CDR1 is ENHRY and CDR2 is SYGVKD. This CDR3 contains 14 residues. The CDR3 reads CAISESTGLYEQYF. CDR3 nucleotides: TGTGCCATCAGTGAGTCTACAGGGTTATACGAGCAGTACTTC.

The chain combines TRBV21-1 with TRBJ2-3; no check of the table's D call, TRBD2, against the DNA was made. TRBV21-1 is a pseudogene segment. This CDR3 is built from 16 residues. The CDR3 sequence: CASSRREGRYTDTQYF. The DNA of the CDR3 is TGTGCCAGCAGCCGGAGGGAGGGGCGGTACACAGATACGCAGTATTTT.

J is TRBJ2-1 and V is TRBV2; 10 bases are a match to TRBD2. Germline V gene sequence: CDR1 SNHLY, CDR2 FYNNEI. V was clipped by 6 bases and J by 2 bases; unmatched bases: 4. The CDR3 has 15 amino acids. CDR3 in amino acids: CASRFSGGTYNEQFF. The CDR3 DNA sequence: TGTGCCAGCAGGTTTAGCGGGGGGACCTACAATGAGCAGTTCTTC.

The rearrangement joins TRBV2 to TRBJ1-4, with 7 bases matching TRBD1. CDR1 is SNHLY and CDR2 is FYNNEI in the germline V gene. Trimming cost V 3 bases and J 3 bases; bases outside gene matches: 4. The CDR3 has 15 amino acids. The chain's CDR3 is CASSDGQAPNEKLFF. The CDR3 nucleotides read TGTGCCAGCAGTGACGGACAGGCTCCTAATGAAAAACTGTTTTTT.

The CDR3: CATQTLAYGELFF. CDR3 DNA sequence: TGTGCCACCCAGACTCTAGCGTATGGGGAGCTGTTTTTT. This chain connects TRBV19 to TRBJ2-2; weak D call: TRBD2 (6 bases). Germline V gene data show CDR1 as LNHDA and CDR2 as SQIVND (reference sequence). CDR3 size: 13 residues. V dropped 10 bases and J dropped 8 bases, with 17 bases sitting between them. Using reference TRBV19 and TRBJ2-2 for the parts outside the CDR3, the full variable domain is DGGITQSPKYLFRKEGQNVTLSCEQNLNHDAMYWYRQDPGQGLRLIYYSQIVNDFQKGDIAEGYSVSREKKESFPLTVTSAQKNPTAFYLCATQTLAYGELFFGEGSRLTVL.

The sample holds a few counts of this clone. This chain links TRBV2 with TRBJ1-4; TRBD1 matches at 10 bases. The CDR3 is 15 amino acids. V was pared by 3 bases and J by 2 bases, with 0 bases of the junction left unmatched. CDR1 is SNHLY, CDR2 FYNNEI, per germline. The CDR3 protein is CASSETGGTNEKLFF. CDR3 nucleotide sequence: TGTGCCAGCAGTGAGACAGGGGGCACTAATGAAAAACTGTTTTTT. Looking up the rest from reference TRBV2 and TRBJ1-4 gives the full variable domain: EPEVTQTPSHQVTQMGQEVILRCVPISNHLYFYWYRQILGQKVEFLVSFYNNEISEKSEIFDDQFSVERPDGSNFTLKIRSTKLEDSAMYFCASSETGGTNEKLFFGSGTQLSVL.

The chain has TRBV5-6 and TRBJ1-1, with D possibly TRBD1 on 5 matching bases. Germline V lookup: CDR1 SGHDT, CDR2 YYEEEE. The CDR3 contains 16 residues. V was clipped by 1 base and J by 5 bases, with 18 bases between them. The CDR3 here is CASSLLRGYLGTEAFF. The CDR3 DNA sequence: TGTGCCAGCAGCTTGCTTAGGGGATATCTGGGTACTGAAGCTTTCTTT.

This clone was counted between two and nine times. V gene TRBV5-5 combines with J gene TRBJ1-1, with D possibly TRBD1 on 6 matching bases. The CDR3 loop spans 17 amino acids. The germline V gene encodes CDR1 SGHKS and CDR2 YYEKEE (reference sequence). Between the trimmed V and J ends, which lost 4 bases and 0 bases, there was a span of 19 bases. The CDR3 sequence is CASSMSVPGTMNTEAFF. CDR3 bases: TGTGCCAGCAGCATGTCCGTTCCCGGGACAATGAACACTGAAGCTTTCTTT.

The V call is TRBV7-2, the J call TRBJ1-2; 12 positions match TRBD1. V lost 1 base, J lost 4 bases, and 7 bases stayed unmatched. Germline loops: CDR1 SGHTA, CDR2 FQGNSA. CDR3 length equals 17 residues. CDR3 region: CASSLVGTGGAGYGYTF. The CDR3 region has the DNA TGTGCCAGCAGCTTAGTTGGGACAGGGGGCGCCGGCTATGGCTACACCTTC. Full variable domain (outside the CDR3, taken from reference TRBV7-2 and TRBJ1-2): GAGVSQSPSNKVTEKGKDVELRCDPISGHTALYWYRQSLGQGLEFLIYFQGNSAPDKSGLPSDRFSAERTGGSVSTLTIQRTQQEDSAVYLCASSLVGTGGAGYGYTFGSGTRLTVV.

The CDR3 reads CASSPSGPNTGELFF. The DNA of the CDR3 is TGTGCCAGCTCACCGAGCGGGCCGAACACCGGGGAGCTGTTTTTT. V is TRBV18 and J is TRBJ2-2; possibly TRBD2 for D (6 bases). CDR3 length equals 15 residues. With 3 bases removed from V and 0 bases from J, the gap between germline ends came to 8 bases. Germline lookup yields CDR1 KGHSH and CDR2 LQKENI.

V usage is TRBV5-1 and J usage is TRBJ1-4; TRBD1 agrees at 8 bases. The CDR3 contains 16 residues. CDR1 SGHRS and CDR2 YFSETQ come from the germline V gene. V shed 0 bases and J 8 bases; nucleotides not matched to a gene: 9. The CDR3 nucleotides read TGCGCCAGCAGCTTGGGGTCAGGGGGCGATTCGGAAAAACTGTTTTTT. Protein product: CASSLGSGGDSEKLFF.

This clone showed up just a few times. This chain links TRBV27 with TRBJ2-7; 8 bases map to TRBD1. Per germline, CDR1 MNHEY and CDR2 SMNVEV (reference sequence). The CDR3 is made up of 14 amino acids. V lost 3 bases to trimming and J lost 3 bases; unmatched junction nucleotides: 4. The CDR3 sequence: CASSFGQGVYEQYF. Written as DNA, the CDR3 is TGTGCCAGCAGTTTCGGACAGGGAGTCTACGAGCAGTACTTC.

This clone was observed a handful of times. CDR3 sequence: CSALNRGVATEAFF. In DNA, the CDR3 is TGCAGCGCCCTCAACCGGGGGGTTGCAACTGAAGCTTTCTTT. This chain uses TRBV29-1 with TRBJ1-1; TRBD1 is a possible D gene (5 bases). The V end lost 7 bases, the J end lost 5 bases, and 20 bases lay between the germline ends. The CDR3 is 14 amino acids. The germline V gene has CDR1 SQVTM and CDR2 ANQGSEA.

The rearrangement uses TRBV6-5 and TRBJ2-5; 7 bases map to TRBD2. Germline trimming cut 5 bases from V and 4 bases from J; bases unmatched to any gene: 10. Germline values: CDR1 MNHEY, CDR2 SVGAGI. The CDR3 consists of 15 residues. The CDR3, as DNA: TGTGCCAGCAGTCGGAGCGGGGTCGGCGGAGAGACCCAGTACTTC. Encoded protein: CASSRSGVGGETQYF.

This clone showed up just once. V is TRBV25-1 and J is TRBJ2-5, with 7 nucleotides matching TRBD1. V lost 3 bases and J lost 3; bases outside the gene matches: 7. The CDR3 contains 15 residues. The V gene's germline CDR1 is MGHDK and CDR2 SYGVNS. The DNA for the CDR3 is TGTGCCAGCAGTGACCCCGCGACAGGGAAAGAGACCCAGTACTTC. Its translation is CASSDPATGKETQYF.

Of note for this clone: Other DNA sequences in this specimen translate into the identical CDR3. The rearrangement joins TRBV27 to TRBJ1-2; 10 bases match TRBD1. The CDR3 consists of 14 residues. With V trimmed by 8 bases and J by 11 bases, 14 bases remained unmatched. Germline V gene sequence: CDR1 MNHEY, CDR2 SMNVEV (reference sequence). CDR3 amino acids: CASGLTGGGGGYTF. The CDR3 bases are TGTGCCAGCGGTCTGACAGGGGGCGGGGGTGGTTACACCTTC.

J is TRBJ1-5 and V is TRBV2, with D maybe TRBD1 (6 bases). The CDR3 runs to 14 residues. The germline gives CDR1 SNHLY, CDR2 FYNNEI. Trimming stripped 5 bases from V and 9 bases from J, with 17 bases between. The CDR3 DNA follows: TGTGCCAGCAGTCTGACAGGCCCCGGTTGGCCCCAGCATTTT. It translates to CASSLTGPGWPQHF.